The 28 T cell receptor beta chains given below trace back to one sample, sequenced in a study of T-cell reconstitution after alpha-beta-depleted transplantation in children. Preparation of the TCRbeta library used unique molecular identifiers. In TCRdb, the PCR reads were re-called with MiXCR into one record per CDR3 protein. The sample includes over 550,000 distinct CDR3 sequences, about 10% seen only once; the top ten take roughly 3.9%. The material sequenced was PBMCs from the stem cell graft donor, taken from the stem cell graft. Every receptor here comes from a human donor who donated a stem cell graft to a child with acute myeloid leukemia.

This clonotype came up many times. The chain has TRBV20-1 and TRBJ2-1; D gene uncertain. Trimming removed 2 bases from V and 4 bases from J, with 6 bases in between. CDR1 and CDR2 from the germline V gene are DFQATT and SNEGSKA (reference sequence). The CDR3 totals 12 residues. CDR3 nucleotide sequence: TGCAGTGCTAGACCTGGATACAATGAGCAGTTCTTC. Translation: CSARPGYNEQFF.

The chain links TRBV5-1 to TRBJ2-7; TRBD2 might be the D (6 bases). The CDR3 contains 15 residues. V was cut by 1 base and J by 2 bases, with 13 bases left in between. CDR1 SGHRS and CDR2 YFSETQ come from the germline V gene. The CDR3 loop is CASSLRGTETYEQYF. The CDR3 DNA reads as TGCGCCAGCAGCTTGCGCGGGACTGAAACCTACGAGCAGTACTTC.

This clonotype was detected only once. This sequence joins TRBV13 and TRBJ1-6; D perhaps matches TRBD1 (5 bases). Trimming left V 5 bases short and J 11 bases short, with 19 bases between. CDR1 is PRHDT and CDR2 is FYEKMQ in the germline V gene (reference sequence). This CDR3 contains 15 residues. The CDR3: CASSPEGWGKAPLHF. The DNA of the CDR3 is TGTGCCAGCAGCCCAGAAGGGTGGGGGAAAGCACCCCTCCACTTT.

The V call is TRBV6-5, the J call TRBJ2-7; TRBD2 matches 8 bases. The CDR3 contains 15 residues. V shed 0 bases, J shed 4 bases, and the junction held 5 bases outside the gene matches. Germline CDR1 and CDR2: MNHEY and SVGAGI. The CDR3 region has the DNA TGTGCCAGCAGTTACTCGTCAGCGGGAGAGTACGAGCAGTACTTC. Translation: CASSYSSAGEYEQYF.

The J gene is TRBJ1-1, the V gene TRBV9; tentatively, D is TRBD1 (5 bases). Trimming stripped 2 bases from V and 4 bases from J, with 12 bases between. CDR3 length: 14 residues. CDR1 and CDR2 (germline): SGDLS, YYNGEE. Here the CDR3 reads CASSVGTVGTEAFF. CDR3 nucleotide sequence: TGTGCCAGCAGCGTTGGGACGGTGGGCACTGAAGCTTTCTTT.

This clonotype appeared a few times. The chain employs TRBV15 and TRBJ2-1, with TRBD1 identical over 11 bases. CDR3 size: 14 residues. Germline lookup yields CDR1 LNHNV and CDR2 YYDKDF (reference sequence). V was clipped by 8 bases and J by 6 bases; unmatched bases: 6. CDR3 residues: CATAGQGVSNEQFF. As DNA, the CDR3 is TGTGCCACCGCGGGACAGGGGGTCTCCAATGAGCAGTTCTTC. The entire variable domain, with the rest obtained from reference TRBV15 and TRBJ2-1, is as follows: DAMVIQNPRYQVTQFGKPVTLSCSQTLNHNVMYWYQQKSSQAPKLLFHYYDKDFNNEADTPDNFQSRRPNTSFCFLDIRSPGLGDTAMYLCATAGQGVSNEQFFGPGTRLTVL.

The chain combines TRBV29-1 with TRBJ2-7; 9 bases match TRBD1. V trimming: 5 bases; J trimming: 3 bases; junction bases outside the gene matches: 5. The CDR3 covers 13 residues. Germline V CDR1 and CDR2: SQVTM, ANQGSEA. CDR3: CSVITGQGYEQYF. The CDR3 bases are TGCAGCGTTATAACGGGACAGGGCTACGAGCAGTACTTC.

This clonotype was counted at least ten times. Here the CDR3 DNA reads TGTGCCAGCAGCTTAAACTACAATGAGCAGTTCTTC. Translating it yields CASSLNYNEQFF. The chain is built from TRBV5-6 and TRBJ2-1; D uncertain. The germline V gene encodes CDR1 SGHDT and CDR2 YYEEEE. This CDR3 has 12 residues. The ends were cut back, 2 bases at V and 3 bases at J, with 3 bases in the middle.

This clonotype came up a few times. V gene TRBV7-2 combines with J gene TRBJ2-2; TRBD1 might be the D (6 bases). The germline gives CDR1 SGHTA, CDR2 FQGNSA. The V and J ends lost 1 base and 5 bases respectively, with 11 bases between them. The length of the CDR3 is 15 residues. CDR3: CASSLVGAETGELFF. The DNA for the CDR3 is TGTGCCAGCAGCTTAGTGGGGGCGGAAACCGGGGAGCTGTTTTTT.

This clonotype appeared a single time. The chain has TRBV19 and TRBJ2-1; D may be TRBD2 (7 bases). This CDR3 has 16 residues. Germline values: CDR1 LNHDA, CDR2 SQIVND (reference sequence). V lost 2 bases to trimming and J lost 7 bases, with 18 bases between them. CDR3 sequence: CASSIKGGATPNEQFF. As DNA, the CDR3 is TGTGCCAGTAGTATAAAGGGGGGGGCTACCCCTAATGAGCAGTTCTTC.

Note on this clonotype: Here the CDR3 omits its conserved ending phenylalanine or tryptophan, so a read error is the likely source. V is TRBV3-1 and J is TRBJ1-5; D gene uncertain. The CDR3 has 13 residues. V shed 3 bases and J shed 7 bases, with 10 bases lying between them. Per the germline V gene, CDR1 is LGHDT and CDR2 is YNNKEL (reference sequence). The CDR3 reads CASSQNGGQPQHY. CDR3 sequence (DNA): TGTGCCAGCAGCCAGAATGGTGGGCAGCCCCAGCATTAT.

As regards this clonotype: One end of the junction fails to match germline, which may point to a read error. The chain links TRBV5-1 to TRBJ2-7; tentative D call: TRBD1 (6 bases). The CDR3 sequence is 16 residues long. Per germline, CDR1 SGHRS and CDR2 YFSETQ. As DNA, the CDR3 is TGCGCCAGCAGCTTGAGAGCAGGGGCCGGATCCTACGAGCACTACTTC. Protein: CASSLRAGAGSYEHYF.

V is TRBV18 and J is TRBJ2-1; D remains unclear. V dropped 2 bases and J dropped 15 bases, with 20 bases sitting between them. Germline-derived CDR1 and CDR2 are KGHSH and LQKENI. This CDR3 contains 14 residues. CDR3 sequence (DNA): TGTGCCAGCTCACCATCTTCCCCAGCGACCCGGTGGTTCTTC. Its translation is CASSPSSPATRWFF.

In its sample, this clonotype was seen a few times. This chain links TRBV12-3 or TRBV12-4 with TRBJ1-2; maybe TRBD1 (5 bases). V was trimmed by 5 bases and J by 7 bases, leaving 17 bases between them. The CDR3 is 14 residues long. CDR3 nucleotides: TGTGCCAGCAGTCTGGGGACTATCGATCGTGGCTACACCTTC. Protein product: CASSLGTIDRGYTF.

V is TRBV10-3 and J is TRBJ2-7; TRBD2 aligns across 8 bases. CDR1 is ENHRY and CDR2 is SYGVKD in the germline V gene. The CDR3 is 14 amino acids. The V gene end was trimmed by 10 bases and the J gene end by 6 bases; junction bases not matched to a gene: 14. The CDR3 nucleotides read TGTGCCACGCTAGGGGCGGGAGGTAACGGCGAGCAGTACTTC. Translated, it gives CATLGAGGNGEQYF.

This clonotype was seen ten or more times. The chain carries TRBV7-2 and TRBJ2-4, with D perhaps matching TRBD1 (5 bases). V was shortened by 4 bases and J by 0 bases, with 10 bases between the two germline ends. Germline V gene data show CDR1 as SGHTA and CDR2 as FQGNSA. The CDR3 sequence is 15 residues long. The CDR3 nucleotides read TGTGCCAGCAGCTCTTCTAGGGGAGCCAAAAACATTCAGTACTTC. This encodes CASSSSRGAKNIQYF.

This clonotype has ten or more counts. The chain joins TRBV29-1 to TRBJ2-7; no definite D call. This CDR3 region has 13 residues. Germline CDR1 SQVTM, CDR2 ANQGSEA. Trimming removed 1 base at V and 2 bases at J, with 9 bases between. The CDR3 DNA is TGCAGCGTTGAAGGAATGCACGCCTACGAGCAGTACTTC. It specifies CSVEGMHAYEQYF.

This clonotype was counted between two and nine times. The V and J genes are TRBV10-3 and TRBJ2-7; TRBD2 agrees at 12 bases. Germline V gene lookup returns CDR1 ENHRY and CDR2 SYGVKD. V trimming: 3 bases; J trimming: 4 bases; junction bases outside the gene matches: 4. CDR3 size: 15 residues. Here the CDR3 DNA reads TGTGCCATCAGTGACCGGACTAGCGGGAAGTACGAGCAGTACTTC. This translates into CAISDRTSGKYEQYF.

This clonotype occurred many times. The V call is TRBV5-6, the J call TRBJ2-7, with D tentatively TRBD1 (6 bases). V was trimmed by 0 bases and J by 2 bases, leaving 12 bases between them. The CDR3 covers 15 residues. CDR1 and CDR2 from the germline V gene are SGHDT and YYEEEE. The CDR3 DNA sequence: TGTGCCAGCAGCTTGGACAGGGTGCGAACCTACGAGCAGTACTTC. This sequence encodes CASSLDRVRTYEQYF.

This clonotype showed up many times. The genes are TRBV6-5 and TRBJ2-1, with D perhaps TRBD1 or TRBD2 (9 bases each). This CDR3 spans 16 amino acids. The V and J ends lost 3 bases and 10 bases respectively, with 22 bases between them. Germline V gene lookup returns CDR1 MNHEY and CDR2 SVGAGI. This chain's CDR3 is CASSYNTGGLAGEQFF. CDR3 bases: TGTGCCAGCAGTTATAATACAGGGGGCCTAGCGGGAGAGCAGTTCTTC.

This clonotype was seen a few times. The chain employs TRBV29-1 and TRBJ2-5, with 10 bases identical to TRBD1. Unmatched junction bases numbered 5, after V lost 2 bases and J lost 5 bases. This CDR3 is 14 amino acids long. Germline CDR1 SQVTM, CDR2 ANQGSEA. The CDR3 DNA is TGCAGCGTTGAATTGACAGGGGGCTGGGAGACCCAGTACTTC. It codes for CSVELTGGWETQYF.

This clonotype was observed at least ten times. This sequence joins TRBV15 and TRBJ2-5, with 8 bases lining up with TRBD2. Per germline, CDR1 LNHNV and CDR2 YYDKDF (reference sequence). The CDR3 loop spans 14 amino acids. J lost 9 bases, V lost 3 bases, and 9 bases had no gene match. The CDR3, as DNA: TGTGCCACCAGCAGCCAGACTAGCGCAAGAGCCCAGTACTTC. Protein: CATSSQTSARAQYF. The whole variable domain, filled in from reference TRBV15 and TRBJ2-5, reads DAMVIQNPRYQVTQFGKPVTLSCSQTLNHNVMYWYQQKSSQAPKLLFHYYDKDFNNEADTPDNFQSRRPNTSFCFLDIRSPGLGDTAMYLCATSSQTSARAQYFGPGTRLLVL.

The rearrangement joins TRBV15 to TRBJ1-4; unclear D gene. The CDR3 has 14 amino acids. CDR1 LNHNV and CDR2 YYDKDF come from the germline V gene (reference sequence). V lost 6 bases, J lost 9 bases, and 17 bases lay in between. The CDR3 reads CATRNSRAMKKLFF. Here the CDR3 DNA reads TGTGCCACCAGGAATAGCCGGGCGATGAAAAAACTGTTTTTT.

The V and J genes are TRBV5-1 and TRBJ2-3; 10 bases agree with TRBD2. CDR3 length: 18 residues. Germline trimming cut 1 base from V and 5 bases from J; bases unmatched to any gene: 13. The germline gives CDR1 SGHRS, CDR2 YFSETQ. The CDR3 coding sequence is TGCGCCAGCAGCTTGAAGGTAGCGGGAGGAGATGAAGAAGATACGCAGTATTTT. It translates to CASSLKVAGGDEEDTQYF.

The chain has TRBV20-1 and TRBJ1-2; D possibly corresponds to TRBD1 (5 bases). Trimming pared 6 bases from V and 0 bases from J, leaving 14 bases between. CDR3 length: 14 amino acids. The germline V gene has CDR1 DFQATT and CDR2 SNEGSKA (reference sequence). The CDR3 spells CSAQDASANYGYTF. The DNA for the CDR3 is TGCAGTGCACAGGACGCCTCGGCTAACTATGGCTACACCTTC.

This clonotype occurred a few times. The chain couples TRBV27 to TRBJ2-7, with TRBD2 matching 8 bases. The germline V gene has CDR1 MNHEY and CDR2 SMNVEV (reference sequence). The CDR3 contains 15 residues. V dropped 8 bases and J dropped 6; count of bases not matched to a gene: 15. CDR3 sequence reads: CASQVYPGGRSEQYF. CDR3 coding DNA: TGTGCCAGCCAAGTTTACCCGGGAGGGCGATCCGAGCAGTACTTC.

This clonotype has only a few counts. The chain combines TRBV12-3 or TRBV12-4 with TRBJ1-1; D is unresolved. This CDR3 has 13 residues. V lost 7 bases and J lost 1, with 10 bases in between. The CDR3 spells CASTVQANTEAFF. The CDR3 DNA follows: TGTGCCAGCACAGTGCAAGCGAACACTGAAGCTTTCTTT.

In this sample, this clonotype turned up a few times. V is TRBV5-1 and J is TRBJ2-2; a weak D match, TRBD1 (6 bases). Germline CDR1 reads SGHRS; CDR2 reads YFSETQ. The CDR3 covers 14 residues. The germline V and J ends were trimmed by 6 bases and 6 bases, with 15 bases remaining between them. CDR3 sequence (DNA): TGCGCCAGCACCCCGAACAGGGCCCCCGGGGAGCTGTTTTTT. This gives the protein CASTPNRAPGELFF.